The T cell receptor beta chain under discussion was sequenced for a study of T-cell memory formation after mild COVID-19. Germline loops: CDR1 SGHAT, CDR2 FQNNGV. The CDR3 runs 17 residues. V lost 6 bases and J 3 bases, leaving 20 bases between the germline ends. This clonotype was seen a handful of times. TCRdb re-called the 5' RACE reads with MiXCR, one entry per CDR3 protein. The sample shows about 390,000 distinct CDR3 sequences, 21% of them seen only once. The source material was PBMCs or a T cell subset sorted from them (not recorded which). The chain couples TRBV11-2 to TRBJ2-2; either TRBD1 or TRBD2 may supply D (6 bases each). The TCR originated in an adult woman who had mild COVID-19 (a few samples of this study predate the infection). Cell type and time point are not known. CDR3 protein: CASRNLKWGAHTGELFF. The CDR3 region has the DNA TGTGCCAGCAGAAACCTAAAGTGGGGGGCCCACACCGGGGAGCTGTTTTTT.